Presented here are 32 T cell receptor beta chains from one specimen sequenced in a study of graft-versus-host responses after intestinal transplantation. The data were produced by immunoSEQ multiplex PCR, yet TCRdb's version contains in-frame clones alone and is incomplete. The data show around 76,000 clones, roughly 94% seen once. What these receptors recognize is not known. The sequenced sample was unstimulated CD8+ T cells sorted from spleen or lymph node cells, obtained before intestinal transplant. These receptors originate from a human donor who received an intestinal transplant.

This sequence joins TRBV27 and TRBJ1-3; no reliable D call. Trimming pared 8 bases from V and 2 bases from J, leaving 16 bases between. The germline gives CDR1 MNHEY, CDR2 SMNVEV (reference sequence). The CDR3 covers 15 residues. The CDR3 DNA follows: TGTGCCAGCTCCCCGGACGGGTCCCCTGGAAACACCATATATTTT. Translation gives CASSPDGSPGNTIYF.

DNA for the CDR3: TGTGCCAGCAGTGAATTAGCTGGAACTAATGAAAAACTGTTTTTT. Protein: CASSELAGTNEKLFF. The chain links TRBV6-1 to TRBJ1-4, with unresolved D. The CDR3 covers 15 residues. V was pared by 2 bases and J by 1 base, with 8 bases between. CDR1 and CDR2 from the germline V gene are MNHNS and SASEGT.

The chain links TRBV11-2 to TRBJ2-4; possible D gene TRBD1, 5 bases. V shed 5 bases and J shed 10 bases, with 12 bases lying between them. Germline CDR1 SGHAT, CDR2 FQNNGV. The CDR3 is 12 residues long. For the CDR3, the DNA is TGTGCCAGCAGCGACAGCCTACAGATTCAGTACTTC. Residues: CASSDSLQIQYF.

The rearrangement joins TRBV28 to TRBJ2-7, with a weak D call TRBD1 (6 bases). The CDR3 has 13 amino acids. The germline V gene encodes CDR1 MDHEN and CDR2 SYDVKM. V gave up 3 bases and J gave up 4 bases, with 10 bases separating them. CDR3 in amino acids: CASSFSGQYEQYF. DNA of the CDR3: TGTGCCAGCAGTTTCTCCGGACAGTACGAGCAGTACTTC.

J is TRBJ2-6 and V is TRBV9; D might be TRBD1 (5 bases). Trimming removed 0 bases from V and 0 bases from J, with 13 bases in between. Per germline, CDR1 SGDLS and CDR2 YYNGEE. The CDR3 is 18 residues long. The CDR3 coding sequence is TGTGCCAGCAGCGTAGGCCACAGGCCAACCTCTGGGGCCAACGTCCTGACTTTC. Translation gives CASSVGHRPTSGANVLTF.

The chain recombines TRBV29-1 with TRBJ2-7, with 9 nucleotides matching TRBD1. Trimming at V came to 4 bases and at J to 3 bases, leaving 1 base not matched to a gene. The germline V gene has CDR1 SQVTM and CDR2 ANQGSEA. The CDR3 has 12 amino acids. CDR3 protein: CSVADRGYEQYF. CDR3 DNA sequence: TGCAGCGTTGCGGACAGGGGCTACGAGCAGTACTTC.

CDR3 DNA sequence: TGTGCCAGCAACCAGGGTTCTGATGGCTACACCTTC. Translation gives CASNQGSDGYTF. J is TRBJ1-2 and V is TRBV11-2; D may be TRBD1 (5 bases). The germline CDR1 and CDR2 sequences are SGHAT and FQNNGV. Trimming removed 7 bases at V and 6 bases at J, with 12 bases between. The CDR3 has 12 residues.

The gene calls are TRBV13 and TRBJ1-4, with a weak D call TRBD1 (6 bases). The germline CDR1 and CDR2 sequences are PRHDT and FYEKMQ (reference sequence). The CDR3 has 16 amino acids. The germline V and J ends were trimmed by 1 base and 5 bases, with 14 bases remaining between them. CDR3 in DNA: TGTGCCAGCAGCTTAGCCAGGGGCGGAGGAAATGAAAAACTGTTTTTT. This translates into CASSLARGGGNEKLFF.

The chain uses TRBV5-6 and TRBJ2-5; possible D gene TRBD2, 6 bases. This CDR3 is built from 13 residues. Trimming pared 4 bases from V and 1 base from J, leaving 8 bases between. Per germline, CDR1 SGHDT and CDR2 YYEEEE. DNA for the CDR3: TGTGCCAGCAGCCGGACTACCCAAGAGACCCAGTACTTC. This codes for CASSRTTQETQYF.

This chain joins TRBV5-1 and TRBJ1-2, with 8 bases that match TRBD1. Germline V gene data show CDR1 as SGHRS and CDR2 as YFSETQ. V shed 0 bases, J shed 4 bases, and the junction held 5 bases outside the gene matches. This CDR3 has 15 amino acids. DNA for the CDR3: TGCGCCAGCAGCTTGGGGACAGGGTCCTTCTATGGCTACACCTTC. As protein: CASSLGTGSFYGYTF.

The rearrangement joins TRBV19 to TRBJ2-2; possibly TRBD1 for D (6 bases). Trimming removed 5 bases from V and 0 bases from J, with 7 bases in between. This CDR3 is 14 amino acids long. Germline CDR1 LNHDA, CDR2 SQIVND (reference sequence). CDR3 residues: CASSEGANTGELFF. In DNA form, the CDR3 reads TGTGCCAGTAGTGAGGGGGCGAACACCGGGGAGCTGTTTTTT.

This clone was detected only a few times. The chain couples TRBV28 to TRBJ1-4; D not certain. This CDR3 has 13 residues. The germline V gene has CDR1 MDHEN and CDR2 SYDVKM. V lost 10 bases, J lost 4 bases, and 13 bases lay in between. Here the CDR3 reads CAIYSVLNEKLFF. CDR3 DNA: TGTGCCATCTACAGCGTACTTAATGAAAAACTGTTTTTT. Based on the CDR3 plus reference TRBV28 and TRBJ1-4, the full variable domain is DVKVTQSSRYLVKRTGEKVFLECVQDMDHENMFWYRQDPGLGLRLIYFSYDVKMKEKGDIPEGYSVSREKKERFSLILESASTNQTSMYLCAIYSVLNEKLFFGSGTQLSVL.

This chain uses TRBV9 with TRBJ2-7, with 10 bases lining up with TRBD2. The CDR3 has 16 amino acids. CDR1 is SGDLS, CDR2 YYNGEE, per germline. The V gene end was trimmed by 3 bases and the J gene end by 0 bases; junction bases not matched to a gene: 6. The CDR3 coding sequence is TGTGCCAGCAGCGGGTCTAGCGGGGGAAGCTCCTACGAGCAGTACTTC. Translated, it gives CASSGSSGGSSYEQYF.

The rearrangement joins TRBV6-5 to TRBJ2-5, with 9 positions matching TRBD1. The junction had 6 bases not matched to a gene; V was cut back by 7 bases and J by 0 bases. From germline, CDR1 is MNHEY and CDR2 SVGAGI. The length of the CDR3 is 15 residues. CDR3 region: CASTLTGGNQETQYF. The DNA of the CDR3 is TGTGCCAGCACCCTGACAGGGGGAAACCAAGAGACCCAGTACTTC.

The rearrangement uses TRBV9 and TRBJ1-1; D gene uncertain. This CDR3 comprises 13 residues. The V end was cut by 0 bases, the J end by 1 base, with 4 bases between. Germline V gene data show CDR1 as SGDLS and CDR2 as YYNGEE. The CDR3 nucleotides read TGTGCCAGCAGCGTAGCCGGGAACACTGAAGCTTTCTTT. Translating it yields CASSVAGNTEAFF.

The rearrangement uses TRBV4-1 and TRBJ1-5; D is unresolved. The CDR3 is 15 amino acids. Trimming left V 1 base short and J 2 bases short, with 9 bases between. Germline V gene sequence: CDR1 MGHRA, CDR2 YSYEKL. The DNA for the CDR3 is TGCGCCAGCAGCCAAGGGGGTGGTGGCAATCAGCCCCAGCATTTT. It codes for CASSQGGGGNQPQHF.

As concerns this clone: This CDR3 is missing its conserved last phenylalanine or tryptophan, likely due to a read error. The DNA is omitted, as the CDR3 cannot be located on it reliably, and the CDR3 follows TCRdb's listing. The V and J genes are TRBV10-3 and TRBJ2-6. Germline loops: CDR1 ENHRY, CDR2 SYGVKD. From its first to its last residue, the CDR3 has 8 amino acids. This CDR3 reads CAISESGC.

The CDR3 DNA sequence: TGTGCCAGCAGCGTAGTGGGACAGGGCTTAGCGCAGTTCTTC. Its translation: CASSVVGQGLAQFF. The V gene is TRBV9, the J gene TRBJ2-1; 9 nucleotides align to TRBD1. The CDR3 contains 14 residues. Germline V CDR1 and CDR2: SGDLS, YYNGEE. V was pared by 0 bases and J by 12 bases, with 7 bases of the junction left unmatched.

The chain uses TRBV6-1 and TRBJ1-2; 8 bases map to TRBD1. This CDR3 is 15 amino acids long. The V gene's germline CDR1 is MNHNS and CDR2 SASEGT. After removal of 1 base from V and 3 bases from J, the junction contained 4 bases not matched to a gene. The CDR3 protein is CASSEVGTGYYGYTF. CDR3 in DNA: TGTGCCAGCAGTGAAGTCGGGACAGGCTACTATGGCTACACCTTC.

The rearrangement links TRBV6-6 to TRBJ2-7, with a possible D match to TRBD2 (5 bases). This CDR3 contains 12 residues. CDR1 and CDR2 (germline): MNHNY, SVGAGI (reference sequence). The ends were cut back, 4 bases at V and 5 bases at J, with 9 bases in the middle. CDR3 bases: TGTGCCAGCAGTTCGGACTTCCACGAGCAGTACTTC. It is translated as CASSSDFHEQYF.

This sequence joins TRBV5-1 and TRBJ2-7, with TRBD2 identical over 9 bases. The trim removed 0 bases at V and 5 bases at J, leaving 9 bases unmatched. The germline CDR1 and CDR2 sequences are SGHRS and YFSETQ. This CDR3 region has 16 residues. CDR3 residues: CASSLGAGGPLDEQYF. Written as DNA, the CDR3 is TGCGCCAGCAGCTTGGGGGCGGGGGGGCCCCTCGACGAGCAGTACTTC.

The chain employs TRBV18 and TRBJ1-1; 7 nucleotides match TRBD1. There are 12 residues in the CDR3. V lost 3 bases to trimming and J lost 7 bases; unmatched junction nucleotides: 2. The germline V gene encodes CDR1 KGHSH and CDR2 LQKENI. The CDR3 coding sequence is TGTGCCAGCTCACCGGGACAGATTGAAGCTTTCTTT. Translated: CASSPGQIEAFF.

J is TRBJ2-3 and V is TRBV28; D gene unclear. Germline V CDR1 and CDR2: MDHEN, SYDVKM. There are 12 residues in the CDR3. V gave up 5 bases and J gave up 6 bases, with 9 bases separating them. The CDR3 DNA is TGTGCCAGCAGTAGTTTGGGGGATACGCAGTATTTT. Translated: CASSSLGDTQYF.

The V call is TRBV7-9, the J call TRBJ1-1; D may be TRBD1 (6 bases). The CDR3 loop spans 14 amino acids. The V and J ends lost 2 bases and 6 bases respectively, with 13 bases between them. Germline assignment: CDR1 SEHNR and CDR2 FQNEAQ (reference sequence). The CDR3 loop reads CASSLITGMAEAFF. The CDR3 nucleotides read TGTGCCAGCAGCTTAATCACAGGGATGGCTGAAGCTTTCTTT.

The chain uses TRBV21-1 and TRBJ2-7; the DNA was not used to check the table's D call, TRBD2. TRBV21-1 is a documented pseudogene. This CDR3 comprises 17 residues. DNA for the CDR3: TGTGCCAGCAGCAAATTAAGGGGTGGCGGGAGTTGCGACGAGCAGTACTTC. Translated: CASSKLRGGGSCDEQYF.

The rearrangement links TRBV5-1 to TRBJ2-1, with TRBD1 matching over 7 bases. Germline CDR1 and CDR2: SGHRS and YFSETQ. The J segment lost 16 bases and the V segment lost 0 bases, leaving 7 bases of the junction unmatched. The CDR3 totals 12 residues. CDR3 amino acids: CASSLDRGSYFF. The DNA for the CDR3 is TGCGCCAGCAGCTTGGACAGGGGTTCCTACTTCTTC.

The chain recombines TRBV2 with TRBJ2-1; 9 nucleotides align to TRBD2. V dropped 4 bases and J dropped 6; count of bases not matched to a gene: 4. Germline CDR1 and CDR2: SNHLY and FYNNEI. The CDR3 has 14 residues. The DNA of the CDR3 is TGTGCCAGCAGTGTCCTAGCGGGAAGCAATGAGCAGTTCTTC. This translates into CASSVLAGSNEQFF.

The count of this clone is one. V gene TRBV5-6 combines with J gene TRBJ2-7; either TRBD1 or TRBD2 may fit D (5 bases each). The CDR3 is 13 amino acids. Germline CDR1 reads SGHDT; CDR2 reads YYEEEE. With 4 bases removed from V and 3 bases from J, the gap between germline ends came to 11 bases. CDR3 protein: CASSPGPNYEQYF. The CDR3 DNA is TGTGCCAGCAGCCCGGGACCAAACTACGAGCAGTACTTC.

The rearrangement links TRBV30 to TRBJ2-7; D tentatively fits TRBD1 or TRBD2 (5 bases each). The end of the DNA fits TRBJ2-5 better, so the J call may be wrong. This CDR3 comprises 15 residues. Germline loops: CDR1 GTSNPN, CDR2 SVGIG (reference sequence). The CDR3, as DNA: TGTGCCTGGACCCTTGGGACCGGGCTTCAAGAGACCCAGTACTTC. Translation: CAWTLGTGLQETQYF.

This chain joins TRBV5-1 and TRBJ1-1, with D perhaps matching TRBD1 (6 bases). The V and J ends lost 0 bases and 7 bases respectively, with 13 bases between them. In germline, CDR1 is SGHRS, CDR2 YFSETQ. CDR3 length equals 14 residues. This CDR3 reads CASSLGEGGIEAFF. CDR3 DNA: TGCGCCAGCAGCTTGGGAGAAGGGGGGATTGAAGCTTTCTTT.

The chain couples TRBV7-9 to TRBJ2-3; 13 bases agree with TRBD2. V was clipped by 1 base and J by 4 bases; unmatched bases: 8. Germline V CDR1 and CDR2: SEHNR, FQNEAQ (reference sequence). The CDR3 has 18 amino acids. CDR3 amino acids: CASSLELAGGPGADTQYF. The CDR3, as DNA: TGTGCCAGCAGCTTAGAACTAGCGGGAGGGCCAGGAGCAGATACGCAGTATTTT. Variable domain in full (rest from reference TRBV7-9 and TRBJ2-3): DTGVSQNPRHKITKRGQNVTFRCDPISEHNRLYWYRQTLGQGPEFLTYFQNEAQLEKSRLLSDRFSAERPKGSFSTLEIQRTEQGDSAMYLCASSLELAGGPGADTQYFGPGTRLTVL.

This clone showed up just a few times. The chain links TRBV4-1 to TRBJ1-3; D is undetermined. This CDR3 region has 13 residues. Looked up from germline, CDR1 is MGHRA and CDR2 is YSYEKL. The V gene lost 1 base and the J gene lost 8 bases, with 9 bases spanning the gap. The CDR3 sequence is CASSQGGGYTIYF. The CDR3 DNA reads TGCGCCAGCAGCCAAGGGGGAGGATACACCATATATTTT.